The 27 T cell receptor beta chains below all came from one sample that was sequenced in a study of regulatory T cells in long-lasting Graves disease. For TCR beta, libraries came from iRepertoire HTBI primers and Arm-PCR of CDR3 regions. TCRdb reprocessed the multiplex PCR reads via MiXCR and lists one record per CDR3 protein. The top ten clones hold about 25% of a sample with under 700,000 distinct CDR3 sequences, about 16% of them seen once. Regarding time point: newly diagnosed GD, antithyroid drugs for less than 3 months. The TCR library used RNA extracted from PBMCs. This same sample was also part of a study on T cells in Graves' hyperthyroidism and ophthalmopathy.

Material: peripheral blood mononuclear cells (PBMCs), obtained at new diagnosis, from a patient treated with antithyroid drugs. The receptor source for this set is a woman aged 35 to 60 with Graves disease.

This clonotype was observed at least ten times. The rearrangement uses TRBV3-1 and TRBJ1-2; D is uncertain. Germline V CDR1 and CDR2: LGHDT, YNNKEL (reference sequence). V was clipped by 0 bases and J by 4 bases, with 6 bases between them. This CDR3 is 13 amino acids long. CDR3 residues: CASSQEEIYGYTF. The CDR3 DNA reads TGTGCCAGCAGCCAAGAGGAGATCTATGGCTACACCTTC.

With respect to this clonotype: This may be a read error, as it is one base from a much larger clone. The chain links TRBV7-9 to TRBJ1-1; the D gene is possibly TRBD1 (6 bases). The CDR3 runs 14 residues. Per the germline V gene, CDR1 is SEHNR and CDR2 is FQNEAQ (reference sequence). The CDR3 sequence: CASSLDRFNTEALF. The CDR3 DNA follows: TGTGCCAGCAGCTTGGACAGATTTAACACTGAAGCTCTCTTT.

Ten or more counts support this clonotype. The J gene is TRBJ2-3, the V gene TRBV12-3 or TRBV12-4, with D possibly TRBD1 on 5 matching bases. CDR3 size: 14 residues. The V end was cut by 6 bases, the J end by 2 bases, with 12 bases between. CDR3 nucleotide sequence: TGTGCCAGCAGCCAAGGGGTCACCACAGATACGCAGTATTTT. It encodes CASSQGVTTDTQYF.

V is TRBV10-3 and J is TRBJ1-5, with unresolved D. Deletions cut 4 bases from V and 3 bases from J, with 10 bases between. The CDR3 has 14 amino acids. Germline V gene lookup returns CDR1 ENHRY and CDR2 SYGVKD. The CDR3 is CAISVGQVNQPQHF. CDR3 in DNA: TGTGCCATCAGTGTTGGGCAGGTCAATCAGCCCCAGCATTTT.

With respect to this clonotype: A read error is the likely source, as a far larger clone sits one nucleotide away. The rearrangement joins TRBV28 to TRBJ2-3, with D maybe TRBD2 (6 bases). The end of the DNA aligns better with TRBJ2-1, so the J call may be wrong. Germline V lookup: CDR1 MDHEN, CDR2 SYDVKM. CDR3 length: 11 amino acids. DNA of the CDR3: TGTGCCGCCGCGGGAAACTACGAGCAGTTCTTC. It is translated as CAAAGNYEQFF.

This clonotype was counted only a few times. This chain connects TRBV12-3 or TRBV12-4 to TRBJ1-3; D unclear. CDR3 length: 15 residues. V was pared by 5 bases and J by 4 bases, with 15 bases between. For the CDR3, the DNA is TGTGCCAGCAGTACAAGGACCGCGGACGGAAACACCATATATTTT. Its protein is CASSTRTADGNTIYF.

This clonotype has just a few counts. This sequence joins TRBV9 and TRBJ1-6, with a possible D match to TRBD1 (6 bases). The V end lost 7 bases, the J end lost 3 bases, and 11 bases lay between the germline ends. The CDR3 runs to 14 residues. Germline values: CDR1 SGDLS, CDR2 YYNGEE. The chain's CDR3 is CASSGGSYNSPLHF. In nucleotides, the CDR3 is TGTGCCAGCTCCGGGGGCAGCTATAATTCACCCCTCCACTTT.

This clonotype was counted many times. The V and J genes are TRBV10-1 and TRBJ1-1, with D possibly matching TRBD1 (5 bases). CDR1 and CDR2 (germline): WNHNN, SYGVQD (reference sequence). V lost 0 bases, J lost 4 bases, and 9 bases lay in between. CDR3 size: 14 residues. The CDR3 sequence: CASSESSGSTEAFF. The CDR3 DNA sequence: TGCGCCAGCAGTGAGTCGTCAGGGAGCACTGAAGCTTTCTTT.

A few counts support this clonotype. A much larger clone is a single base away; this may be a read error. The CDR3 does not close with the conserved phenylalanine or tryptophan, likely indicating a read error. The V call is TRBV18, the J call TRBJ2-3; D is perhaps TRBD1 (6 bases). The end of the DNA aligns better with TRBJ1-1, so the J call may be wrong. The CDR3 spans 15 residues. The germline CDR1 and CDR2 sequences are KGHSH and LQKENI. CDR3 sequence: CASSRLTGKSTEAFL. For the CDR3, the DNA is TGTGCCAGCTCACGCCTTACAGGGAAGAGCACTGAAGCTTTCCTT.

This clonotype was detected ten times or more. The chain joins TRBV10-3 to TRBJ2-7; D is possibly TRBD2 (5 bases). The CDR3 is made up of 11 amino acids. Trimming took 11 bases from V and 5 from J, leaving 13 bases between them. Germline V lookup: CDR1 ENHRY, CDR2 SYGVKD. CDR3 residues: CASGLVNEQYF. In nucleotides, the CDR3 is TGTGCCTCAGGACTCGTCAACGAGCAGTACTTC.

The chain is built from TRBV11-2 and TRBJ1-5; 8 bases fit TRBD1. The junction had 11 bases not matched to a gene; V was cut back by 5 bases and J by 2 bases. CDR1 and CDR2 from the germline V gene are SGHAT and FQNNGV. The CDR3 contains 17 residues. DNA for the CDR3: TGTGCCAGCAGCCACCCCTGGGGACAGGCTGGCAATCAGCCCCAGCATTTT. Translation gives CASSHPWGQAGNQPQHF.

V is TRBV7-9 and J is TRBJ1-4; TRBD1 matches at 8 bases. Germline trimming cut 6 bases from V and 6 bases from J; bases unmatched to any gene: 0. CDR3 length: 12 amino acids. Germline V gene lookup returns CDR1 SEHNR and CDR2 FQNEAQ (reference sequence). The CDR3 nucleotides are TGTGCCAGCAGACAGGGGGATGAAAAACTGTTTTTT. It translates to CASRQGDEKLFF.

This clonotype turned up a few times. The chain joins TRBV6-1 to TRBJ2-7; D gene uncertain. The V gene's germline CDR1 is MNHNS and CDR2 SASEGT. The ends were cut back, 2 bases at V and 7 bases at J, with 6 bases in the middle. This CDR3 spans 11 amino acids. CDR3 region: CASSELREQYF. The CDR3 region has the DNA TGTGCCAGCAGTGAATTGCGAGAGCAGTACTTC.

This clonotype was observed many times. The gene calls are TRBV28 and TRBJ2-2, with D tentatively TRBD1 (6 bases). The CDR3 covers 15 residues. V lost 6 bases, J lost 6 bases, and 17 bases lay in between. Germline values: CDR1 MDHEN, CDR2 SYDVKM. CDR3 bases: TGTGCCAGCAGGACCAGCGACAGGTCCGCCGGGGAGCTGTTTTTT. This gives the protein CASRTSDRSAGELFF.

In its sample, this clonotype was seen many times. The chain links TRBV5-1 to TRBJ2-5; tentatively, D is TRBD1 (6 bases). CDR1 is SGHRS and CDR2 is YFSETQ in the germline V gene. The CDR3 totals 15 residues. The V end lost 4 bases, the J end lost 2 bases, and 15 bases lay between the germline ends. CDR3 bases: TGCGCCAGCAGCGCTGGGACACCGGTTCAAGAGACCCAGTACTTC. It encodes CASSAGTPVQETQYF.

The CDR3 coding sequence is TGTGCCAGCAATTCTGACAGCAACCCTAGGGGCTACACCTTC. It specifies CASNSDSNPRGYTF. The rearrangement joins TRBV6-1 to TRBJ1-2, with D possibly being TRBD1 (5 bases). The CDR3 is 14 amino acids. The ends were cut back, 7 bases at V and 8 bases at J, with 20 bases in the middle. Germline CDR1 MNHNS, CDR2 SASEGT.

As to this clonotype: A read error may explain this, as a much larger clone is one base away. Without the conserved terminal phenylalanine or tryptophan, this CDR3 likely stems from a read error. The CDR3 DNA reads TGTGCCAGCAGGTCTCCTGGGGCCAACGTCCTGACTCTC. It specifies CASRSPGANVLTL. The rearrangement uses TRBV6-1 and TRBJ2-6; D gene ambiguous. The CDR3 length is 13 residues. Trimming stripped 6 bases from V and 2 bases from J, with 5 bases between. Germline CDR1 and CDR2: MNHNS and SASEGT.

This clonotype was detected many times. The chain has TRBV12-3 or TRBV12-4 and TRBJ2-1; D is unclear. The ends were cut back, 6 bases at V and 6 bases at J, with 9 bases in the middle. The CDR3 is 12 residues long. The CDR3 sequence is CASSLGSNEQFF. The CDR3 DNA is TGTGCCAGCAGCTTGGGCAGCAATGAGCAGTTCTTC.

There are a few counts of this clonotype. V gene TRBV4-1 combines with J gene TRBJ2-3; D gene uncertain. This CDR3 comprises 14 residues. The germline CDR1 and CDR2 sequences are MGHRA and YSYEKL. Between the trimmed V and J ends, which lost 4 bases and 0 bases, there was a span of 8 bases. The CDR3 reads CASSLTTSTDTQYF. CDR3 DNA: TGCGCCAGCAGCCTCACGACTAGCACAGATACGCAGTATTTT.

This clonotype was observed at least ten times. V gene TRBV27 combines with J gene TRBJ1-5; no clear D. The CDR3 covers 12 residues. Trimming cost V 5 bases and J 4 bases, with 6 bases left between them. Germline CDR1 and CDR2: MNHEY and SMNVEV (reference sequence). The CDR3 loop reads CASSPWNQPQHF. CDR3 nucleotide sequence: TGTGCCAGCAGTCCCTGGAATCAGCCCCAGCATTTT.

V is TRBV11-2 and J is TRBJ1-3; unclear D gene. V was shortened by 5 bases and J by 0 bases, with 11 bases between the two germline ends. The V gene's germline CDR1 is SGHAT and CDR2 FQNNGV. The CDR3 consists of 15 residues. Written as DNA, the CDR3 is TGTGCCAGCAGCCCCCTGCAAGCCTCTGGAAACACCATATATTTT. It specifies CASSPLQASGNTIYF.

The table lists this clonotype with many counts. The chain combines TRBV15 with TRBJ2-1; 10 nucleotides line up with TRBD1. Germline V gene sequence: CDR1 LNHNV, CDR2 YYDKDF (reference sequence). Trimming took 8 bases from V and 7 from J; bases not matched to a gene: 2. The CDR3 has 12 residues. The CDR3 DNA reads as TGTGCCACCGGGACAGGGGAGAATGAGCAGTTCTTC. Its translation: CATGTGENEQFF.

The J gene is TRBJ1-2, the V gene TRBV19, with 8 bases that match TRBD1. This CDR3 contains 14 residues. J was trimmed by 5 bases and V by 4 bases; bases with no gene match: 6. Germline V CDR1 and CDR2: LNHDA, SQIVND (reference sequence). As DNA, the CDR3 is TGTGCCAGTAGTACCACTGGACAGGGTTATGGCTACACCTTC. The encoded protein is CASSTTGQGYGYTF.

For this clonotype: A much larger clone lies one base from this, so it may be a read error. The J gene is TRBJ2-7, the V gene TRBV11-3; TRBD2 aligns across 7 bases. Germline V gene lookup returns CDR1 SGHNT and CDR2 YENEEA. The CDR3 runs 14 residues. After removal of 6 bases from V and 7 bases from J, the junction contained 12 bases not matched to a gene. The CDR3 region has the DNA TGTGCCAGCAGGGAGGGAGGGTCCTACAATGAGCAGTACTTC. This translates into CASREGGSYNEQYF.

This clonotype was picked up a small number of times. The chain is built from TRBV5-1 and TRBJ2-2, with TRBD1 matching 10 bases. V lost 5 bases, J lost 3 bases, and 7 bases stayed unmatched. The CDR3 has 16 residues. From germline, CDR1 is SGHRS and CDR2 YFSETQ. The CDR3, as DNA: TGCGCCAGCAGTCGGCCGGGACAGGGGCACACCGGGGAGCTGTTTTTT. Protein sequence: CASSRPGQGHTGELFF.

This CDR3 reads CASSPGTPANQPQHF. The CDR3 DNA follows: TGTGCCAGCAGCCCCGGGACTCCTGCTAATCAGCCCCAGCATTTT. The V and J genes are TRBV6-2 or TRBV6-3 and TRBJ1-5; possible D gene TRBD1, 5 bases. The CDR3 spans 15 residues. Germline V gene sequence: CDR1 MNHEY, CDR2 SVGEGT. The V end was cut by 6 bases, the J end by 4 bases, with 16 bases between.

This clonotype was seen at least ten times. The V and J genes are TRBV28 and TRBJ2-5; D remains unclear. V lost 4 bases and J 1 base, leaving 7 bases between the germline ends. This CDR3 contains 13 residues. Per the germline V gene, CDR1 is MDHEN and CDR2 is SYDVKM. The CDR3 DNA reads TGTGCCAGCAGTTGGGCCAGCCAAGAGACCCAGTACTTC. Protein: CASSWASQETQYF.